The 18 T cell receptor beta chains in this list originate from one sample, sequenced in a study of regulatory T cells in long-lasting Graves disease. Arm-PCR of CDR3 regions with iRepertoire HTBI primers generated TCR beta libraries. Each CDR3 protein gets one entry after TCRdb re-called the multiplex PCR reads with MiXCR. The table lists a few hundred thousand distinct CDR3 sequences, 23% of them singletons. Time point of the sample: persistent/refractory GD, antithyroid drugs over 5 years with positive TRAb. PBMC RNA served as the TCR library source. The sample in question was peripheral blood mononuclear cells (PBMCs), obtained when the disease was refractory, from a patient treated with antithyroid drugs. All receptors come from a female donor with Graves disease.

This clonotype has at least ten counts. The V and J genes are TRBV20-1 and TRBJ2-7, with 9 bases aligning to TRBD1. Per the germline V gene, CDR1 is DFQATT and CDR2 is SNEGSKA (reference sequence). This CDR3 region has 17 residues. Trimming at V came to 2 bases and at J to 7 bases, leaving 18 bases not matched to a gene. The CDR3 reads CSARSRSSGQGFGEQYF. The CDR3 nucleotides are TGCAGTGCTAGAAGTCGATCCTCGGGACAGGGCTTCGGGGAGCAGTACTTC.

CDR3 sequence: CASSQDKVETQYF. The CDR3 nucleotides are TGCGCCAGCAGCCAAGACAAGGTGGAGACCCAGTACTTC. The chain carries TRBV4-1 and TRBJ2-5, with D uncertain. CDR3 length equals 13 residues. Germline loops: CDR1 MGHRA, CDR2 YSYEKL. V lost 0 bases and J lost 5, with 7 bases in between.

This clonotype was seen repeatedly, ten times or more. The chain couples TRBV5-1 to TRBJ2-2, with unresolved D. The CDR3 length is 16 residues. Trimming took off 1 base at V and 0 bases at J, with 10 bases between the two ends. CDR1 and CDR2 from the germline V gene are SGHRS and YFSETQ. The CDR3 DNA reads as TGCGCCAGCAGCTTGTCATGGGAAACGAACACCGGGGAGCTGTTTTTT. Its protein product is CASSLSWETNTGELFF. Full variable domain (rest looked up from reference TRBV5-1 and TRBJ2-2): KAGVTQTPRYLIKTRGQQVTLSCSPISGHRSVSWYQQTPGQGLQFLFEYFSETQRNKGNFPGRFSGRQFSNSRSEMNVSTLELGDSALYLCASSLSWETNTGELFFGEGSRLTVL.

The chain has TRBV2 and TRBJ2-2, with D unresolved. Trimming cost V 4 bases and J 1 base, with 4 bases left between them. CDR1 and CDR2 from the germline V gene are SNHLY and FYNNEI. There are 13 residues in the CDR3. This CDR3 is CASSAENTGELFF. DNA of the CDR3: TGTGCCAGCAGTGCCGAGAACACCGGGGAGCTGTTTTTT.

The CDR3 nucleotides read TGTGCCAGCAGTACCCGTGGAGCCCTGCTTTACTACGAGCAGTACTTC. Amino acid sequence: CASSTRGALLYYEQYF. The rearrangement uses TRBV25-1 and TRBJ2-7; D is unclear. Germline assignment: CDR1 MGHDK and CDR2 SYGVNS. The germline V and J ends were trimmed by 5 bases and 3 bases, with 20 bases remaining between them. The CDR3 is 16 amino acids.

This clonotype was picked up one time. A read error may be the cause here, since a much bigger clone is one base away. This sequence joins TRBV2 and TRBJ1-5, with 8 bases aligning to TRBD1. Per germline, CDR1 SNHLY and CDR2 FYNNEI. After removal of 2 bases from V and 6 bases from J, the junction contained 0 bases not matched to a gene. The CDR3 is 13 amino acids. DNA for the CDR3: TGTGCCAGCAGTGAACAGGGGGCTCAGCCCCAGCATTTT. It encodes CASSEQGAQPQHF.

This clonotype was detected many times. DNA of the CDR3: TGTGCCAGCAGTGAAACGGGGATCCGCAATCAGCCCCAGCATTTT. The encoded protein is CASSETGIRNQPQHF. The chain uses TRBV2 and TRBJ1-5; the D is unclear. CDR3 length: 15 residues. Trimming removed 2 bases at V and 2 bases at J, with 10 bases between. Germline V gene sequence: CDR1 SNHLY, CDR2 FYNNEI. Using reference TRBV2 and TRBJ1-5 for the parts outside the CDR3, the full variable domain is EPEVTQTPSHQVTQMGQEVILRCVPISNHLYFYWYRQILGQKVEFLVSFYNNEISEKSEIFDDQFSVERPDGSNFTLKIRSTKLEDSAMYFCASSETGIRNQPQHFGDGTRLSIL.

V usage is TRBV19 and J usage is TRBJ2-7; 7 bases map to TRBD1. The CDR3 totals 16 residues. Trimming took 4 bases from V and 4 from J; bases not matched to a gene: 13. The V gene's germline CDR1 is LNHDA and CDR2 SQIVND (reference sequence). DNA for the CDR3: TGTGCCAGTAGTACCCACACCGGGACCAGGGGGTACGAGCAGTACTTC. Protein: CASSTHTGTRGYEQYF. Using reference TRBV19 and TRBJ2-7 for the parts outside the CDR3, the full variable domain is DGGITQSPKYLFRKEGQNVTLSCEQNLNHDAMYWYRQDPGQGLRLIYYSQIVNDFQKGDIAEGYSVSREKKESFPLTVTSAQKNPTAFYLCASSTHTGTRGYEQYFGPGTRLTVT.

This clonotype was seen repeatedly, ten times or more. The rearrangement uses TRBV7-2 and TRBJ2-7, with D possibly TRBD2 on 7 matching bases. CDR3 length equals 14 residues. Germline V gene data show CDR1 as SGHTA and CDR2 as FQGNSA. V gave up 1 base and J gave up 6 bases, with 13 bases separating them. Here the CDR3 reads CASSLGGGLAEQYF. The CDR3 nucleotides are TGTGCCAGCAGCTTAGGCGGGGGCCTTGCCGAGCAGTACTTC. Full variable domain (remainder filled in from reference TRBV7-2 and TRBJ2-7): GAGVSQSPSNKVTEKGKDVELRCDPISGHTALYWYRQSLGQGLEFLIYFQGNSAPDKSGLPSDRFSAERTGGSVSTLTIQRTQQEDSAVYLCASSLGGGLAEQYFGPGTRLTVT.

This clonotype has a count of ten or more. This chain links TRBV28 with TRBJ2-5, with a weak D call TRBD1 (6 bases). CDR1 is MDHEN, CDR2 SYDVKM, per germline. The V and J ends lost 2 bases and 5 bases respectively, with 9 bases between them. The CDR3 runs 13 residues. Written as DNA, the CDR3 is TGTGCCAGCAGTTTAAGGGGGTGGGAGACCCAGTACTTC. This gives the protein CASSLRGWETQYF.

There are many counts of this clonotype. CDR3 residues: CSARVAHQETQYF. For the CDR3, the DNA is TGCAGTGCTAGAGTCGCACATCAAGAGACCCAGTACTTC. The chain uses TRBV20-1 and TRBJ2-5; D gene ambiguous. Germline loops: CDR1 DFQATT, CDR2 SNEGSKA (reference sequence). The CDR3 is made up of 13 amino acids. Trimming left V 1 base short and J 2 bases short, with 8 bases between.

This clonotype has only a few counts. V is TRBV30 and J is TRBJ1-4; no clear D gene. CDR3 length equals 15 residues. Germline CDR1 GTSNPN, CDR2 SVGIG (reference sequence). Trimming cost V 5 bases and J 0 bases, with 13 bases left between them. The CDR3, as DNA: TGTGCCTGGGGAGAGTACAGACCAACTAATGAAAAACTGTTTTTT. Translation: CAWGEYRPTNEKLFF.

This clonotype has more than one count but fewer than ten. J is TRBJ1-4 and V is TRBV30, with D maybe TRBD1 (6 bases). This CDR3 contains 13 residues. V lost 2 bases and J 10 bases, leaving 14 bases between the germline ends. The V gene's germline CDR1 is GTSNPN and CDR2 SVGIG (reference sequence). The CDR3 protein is CAWSKGVSGKLFF. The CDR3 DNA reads TGTGCCTGGAGTAAGGGGGTATCTGGAAAACTGTTTTTT.

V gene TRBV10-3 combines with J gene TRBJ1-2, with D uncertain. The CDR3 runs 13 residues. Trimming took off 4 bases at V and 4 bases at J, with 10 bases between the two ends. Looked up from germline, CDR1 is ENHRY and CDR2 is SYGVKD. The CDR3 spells CAISVGQFYGYTF. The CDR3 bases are TGTGCCATCAGTGTGGGCCAATTCTATGGCTACACCTTC.

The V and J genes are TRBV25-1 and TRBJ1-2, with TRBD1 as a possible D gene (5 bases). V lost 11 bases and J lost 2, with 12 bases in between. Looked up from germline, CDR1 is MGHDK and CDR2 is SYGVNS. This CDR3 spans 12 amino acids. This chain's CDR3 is CAAGQPNYGYTF. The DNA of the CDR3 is TGTGCCGCCGGACAACCAAACTATGGCTACACCTTC.

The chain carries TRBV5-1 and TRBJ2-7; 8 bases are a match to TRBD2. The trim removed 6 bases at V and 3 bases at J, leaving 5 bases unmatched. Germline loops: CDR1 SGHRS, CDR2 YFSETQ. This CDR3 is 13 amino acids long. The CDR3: CASKAGGLYEQYF. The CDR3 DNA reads TGCGCCAGCAAGGCGGGAGGTCTCTACGAGCAGTACTTC.

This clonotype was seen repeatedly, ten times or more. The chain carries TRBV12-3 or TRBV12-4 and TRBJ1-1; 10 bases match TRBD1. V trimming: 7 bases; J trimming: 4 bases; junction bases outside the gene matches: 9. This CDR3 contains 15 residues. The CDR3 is CASIPRGQGPTEAFF. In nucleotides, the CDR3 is TGTGCCAGCATCCCTAGGGGACAGGGGCCCACTGAAGCTTTCTTT.

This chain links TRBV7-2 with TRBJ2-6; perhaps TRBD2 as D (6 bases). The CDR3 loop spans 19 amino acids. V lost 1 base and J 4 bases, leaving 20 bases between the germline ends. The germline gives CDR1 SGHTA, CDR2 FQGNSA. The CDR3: CASSLVGGPAWGGANVLTF. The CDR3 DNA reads TGTGCCAGCAGCTTAGTGGGGGGACCCGCCTGGGGGGGGGCCAACGTCCTGACTTTC.